The rows below give T cell receptor beta chains drawn from one sample of a study of vaccination effects on CD4 cells after COVID-19. Their antigen targets remain unknown. Using immunoSEQ multiplex PCR, the repertoire was profiled, and TCRdb retains in-frame clones only, with some absent. The repertoire holds tens of thousands of clones, with roughly 70% as singletons. The sequencing here drew on CD4+ T cells from PBMCs cultured without peptide, taken before COVID-19 vaccination. These receptors were taken from a human donor who received a COVID-19 vaccine. Both conserved end residues are part of each CDR3. A D gene is named only where the DNA matches it firmly. Where a row states a size, it is once, few, many or the class of an expanded clone; other rows omit it.

CASSLGTTSSEQFF,TGCGCCAGCAGCTTAGGGACGACCAGTAGTGAGCAGTTCTTC,.,TRBJ2-1,.,TRBV5-1
CASSVFIEGNEQFF,TGTGCCAGCAGCGTATTTATTGAGGGGAATGAGCAGTTCTTC,.,TRBJ2-1,.,TRBV9
CAIMGSGYEQYF,TGTGCCATCATGGGTAGCGGATACGAGCAGTACTTC,.,TRBJ2-7,.,TRBV10-3
CASSLLPGQSPLHF,TGTGCCAGCAGTTTATTGCCGGGACAGTCACCCCTCCACTTT,TRBD1,TRBJ1-6,.,TRBV28
CASSPSPRQPQHF,TGTGCCAGCAGCCCCTCCCCTCGTCAGCCCCAGCATTTT,.,TRBJ1-5,few,TRBV7-2
CAWTLRAVGSPLHF,TGTGCCTGGACCCTCCGGGCGGTTGGATCACCCCTCCACTTT,.,TRBJ1-6,medium-sized,TRBV30
CAWSGTPENTEAFF,TGTGCCTGGTCCGGGACGCCGGAGAACACTGAAGCTTTCTTT,.,TRBJ1-1,.,TRBV30
CASSWSAGGLYEQYF,TGTGCCAGCAGTTGGTCAGCGGGGGGGTTATACGAGCAGTACTTC,TRBD2,TRBJ2-7,.,TRBV5-4
CAIRGMATYGYTF,TGTGCCATCAGGGGAATGGCAACCTATGGCTACACCTTC,.,TRBJ1-2,few,TRBV12-3/TRBV12-4
CAWRVREGGYGYTF,TGTGCCTGGAGAGTCCGTGAAGGGGGGTATGGCTACACCTTC,.,TRBJ1-2,.,TRBV30
CSASRGAETQYF,TGCAGTGCTAGTCGGGGGGCCGAGACCCAGTACTTC,.,TRBJ2-5,.,TRBV20-1
CASSTQGVIVTGELFF,TGCGCCAGCAGCACACAAGGGGTAATCGTCACCGGGGAGCTGTTTTTT,.,TRBJ2-2,few,TRBV4-1
CASSAFDRIREGYTF,TGCGCCAGCAGTGCCTTCGACAGGATTCGGGAAGGCTACACCTTC,.,TRBJ1-2,.,TRBV10-2
CASSRPGLAGVEQYF,TGTGCCAGCAGCAGACCGGGACTAGCGGGGGTGGAGCAGTACTTC,TRBD2,TRBJ2-7,.,TRBV5-5
CASSPGQGVTEKLFF,TGTGCCAGCAGCCCCGGACAGGGTGTGACTGAAAAACTGTTTTTT,TRBD1,TRBJ1-4,.,TRBV6-5
CASSLSAGWSPLHF,TGTGCCAGCAGTTTATCGGCAGGCTGGTCACCCCTCCACTTT,.,TRBJ1-6,.,TRBV28
CASRRGSQETQYF,TGTGCCAGCAGACGGGGGAGCCAAGAGACCCAGTACTTC,.,TRBJ2-5,.,TRBV13
CASGTGTSGNNEQFF,TGTGCTAGTGGCACCGGGACTAGCGGAAACAATGAGCAGTTCTTC,TRBD2,TRBJ2-1,.,TRBV12-5
CASSPGTGDYYGYTF,TGTGCCAGCAGCCCAGGGACAGGGGACTACTATGGCTACACCTTC,TRBD1,TRBJ1-2,.,TRBV5-4
CSVDGQTNTEAFF,TGCAGCGTTGACGGTCAGACGAACACTGAAGCTTTCTTT,.,TRBJ1-1,.,TRBV29-1
CAWSASWYEQYF,TGTGCCTGGAGTGCCTCCTGGTACGAGCAGTACTTC,.,TRBJ2-7,once,TRBV30
CASSLVGATNEKLFF,TGCGCCAGCAGCTTGGTAGGGGCTACTAATGAAAAACTGTTTTTT,.,TRBJ1-4,once,TRBV5-1
CASSLSRSSIYGYTF,TGTGCCAGCAGTTTATCGAGATCCAGTATCTATGGCTACACCTTC,.,TRBJ1-2,.,TRBV27
CASSDDPLGGTGELFF,TGTGCCAGCAGCGACGACCCGTTGGGGGGCACCGGGGAGCTGTTTTTT,.,TRBJ2-2,.,TRBV9
CASSTQGDYGYTF,TGTGCCAGCTCAACCCAGGGGGACTATGGCTACACCTTC,TRBD1,TRBJ1-2,.,TRBV18
CASSMTDSGNTIYF,TGTGCCAGCAGTATGACAGACTCTGGAAACACCATATATTTT,.,TRBJ1-3,.,TRBV2
CASSLAGPMNTEAFF,TGTGCCAGCAGCTTAGCGGGTCCGATGAACACTGAAGCTTTCTTT,.,TRBJ1-1,.,TRBV7-8
CASSQSRTGTEQYF,TGCGCCAGCAGTCAAAGCCGGACAGGGACGGAGCAGTACTTC,TRBD1,TRBJ2-7,.,TRBV23-1
CASSPLGTKQYF,TGCGCCAGCAGCCCCCTGGGGACTAAGCAGTATTTT,TRBD2,TRBJ2-3,.,TRBV4-1
CASSLSGTGRNQPQHF,TGTGCCAGCAGTTTATCCGGGACAGGACGCAATCAGCCCCAGCATTTT,TRBD1,TRBJ1-5,once,TRBV7-2
CASSLGVMSDIYEQYF,TGTGCCAGCAGCTTGGGGGTGATGTCCGACATCTACGAGCAGTACTTC,.,TRBJ2-7,.,TRBV7-8
CASSPANRDGWNSPLHF,TGCGCCAGCAGCCCTGCGAACAGGGACGGGTGGAATTCACCCCTCCACTTT,.,TRBJ1-6,.,TRBV4-1
CASIPGLTTGELFF,TGTGCCAGCATTCCGGGACTGACCACCGGGGAGCTGTTTTTT,.,TRBJ2-2,.,TRBV6-5
CASRSSEIRYF,TGTGCCAGCAGGTCTAGCGAAATCCGGTATTTT,.,TRBJ2-3,once,TRBV2
CASRKGRGSSYEQYF,TGTGCCAGCAGAAAAGGGCGGGGCAGCTCCTACGAGCAGTACTTC,.,TRBJ2-7,once,TRBV6-5
CASSPRQGFYNEQFF,TGCGCCAGCAGTCCCCGACAGGGGTTCTACAATGAGCAGTTCTTC,TRBD1,TRBJ2-1,.,TRBV5-1
CASSDGQEVAPLHF,TGCGCCAGCAGTGACGGACAGGAGGTCGCACCCCTCCACTTT,TRBD1,TRBJ1-6,.,TRBV10-1
CASSVRDGNQPQHF,TGTGCCAGCAGTGTCCGGGATGGCAATCAGCCCCAGCATTTT,.,TRBJ1-5,.,TRBV7-2
CASSLRDGGNEKLFF,TGTGCCAGCAGCTTACGGGACGGTGGCAATGAAAAACTGTTTTTT,.,TRBJ1-4,.,TRBV7-9
CASSSDWNTEAFF,TGTGCCAGCAGCTCGGACTGGAACACTGAAGCTTTCTTT,.,TRBJ1-1,.,TRBV11-3
CAISGGQEGTGELFF,TGTGCCATCAGTGGGGGACAGGAGGGCACCGGGGAGCTGTTTTTT,TRBD1,TRBJ2-2,.,TRBV10-3
CASSVGVGGLNEKLFF,TGTGCCAGCAGCGTAGGTGTAGGGGGGTTAAATGAAAAACTGTTTTTT,.,TRBJ1-4,.,TRBV9
CASSIKSGYTEAFF,TGTGCCAGTAGTATCAAGTCCGGGTACACTGAAGCTTTCTTT,.,TRBJ1-1,.,TRBV19
CASSLGGGLAGKAKNIQYF,TGTGCCAGCAGCTTAGGGGGAGGGCTAGCGGGAAAAGCCAAAAACATTCAGTACTTC,TRBD2,TRBJ2-4,.,TRBV7-8